Detailed here is one TCR beta chain. The antigen is not known. Sequenced by immunoSEQ multiplex PCR; TCRdb stores in-frame clones only, minus some. The sample records fewer than 35,000 clones, approximately 84% being singletons. Described time point: week 47, end of study. Doses consisted of 300 ug of mutant IDH1 20-mer peptide each, paired with topical imiquimod. Looked up from germline, CDR1 is SGHNT and CDR2 is YYREEE (reference sequence). V gave up 4 bases and J gave up 0 bases; unmatched junction bases: 8. This CDR3 spans 17 amino acids. This entry comes from a study of a mutant IDH1 vaccine in newly diagnosed glioma. Points from the study as a whole: The study observed vaccine-induced immune responses in about 93% of patients.

Sequences were derived from PBMCs, sampled from a glioma patient whose treatment included an IDH1 peptide vaccine. The origin of this receptor is a man between 25 and 39 years old with glioma. This rearrangement joins TRBV5-4 to TRBJ1-3; 9 bases agree with TRBD1. CDR3 in amino acids: CASSPRTGEISGNTIYF. The CDR3 DNA sequence: TGTGCCAGCAGCCCTAGGACAGGGGAAATCTCTGGAAACACCATATATTTT.